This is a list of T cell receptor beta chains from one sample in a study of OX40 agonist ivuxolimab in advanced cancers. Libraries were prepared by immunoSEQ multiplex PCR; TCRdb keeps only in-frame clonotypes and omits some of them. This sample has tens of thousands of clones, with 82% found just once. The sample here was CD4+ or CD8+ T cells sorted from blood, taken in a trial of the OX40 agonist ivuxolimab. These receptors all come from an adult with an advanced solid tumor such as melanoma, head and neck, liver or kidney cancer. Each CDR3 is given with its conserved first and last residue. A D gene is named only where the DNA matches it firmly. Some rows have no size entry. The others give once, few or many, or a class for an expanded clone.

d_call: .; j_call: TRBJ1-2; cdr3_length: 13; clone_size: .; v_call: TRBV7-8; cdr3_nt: TGTGCCAGCAGCCTAGGACAGTTCTATGGCTACACCTTC; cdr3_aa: CASSLGQFYGYTF
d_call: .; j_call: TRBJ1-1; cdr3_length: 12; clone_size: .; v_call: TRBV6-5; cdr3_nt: TGTGCCAGCAGTCCTAGTTTGGCTGAAGCTTTCTTT; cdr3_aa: CASSPSLAEAFF
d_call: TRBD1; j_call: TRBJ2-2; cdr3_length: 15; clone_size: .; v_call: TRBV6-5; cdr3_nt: TGTGCCAGCCACCGGACAGGGAGGAACACCGGGGAGCTGTTTTTT; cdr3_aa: CASHRTGRNTGELFF
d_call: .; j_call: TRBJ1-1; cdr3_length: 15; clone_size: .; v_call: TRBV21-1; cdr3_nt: TGTGCCAGCCCAAGGAACACCCGGGAGGACACTGAAGCTTTCTTT; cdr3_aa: CASPRNTREDTEAFF
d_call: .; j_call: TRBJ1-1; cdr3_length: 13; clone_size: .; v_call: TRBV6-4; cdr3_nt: TGTGCCAGCAGCTCACAGGTGAACACTGAAGCTTTCTTT; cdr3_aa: CASSSQVNTEAFF
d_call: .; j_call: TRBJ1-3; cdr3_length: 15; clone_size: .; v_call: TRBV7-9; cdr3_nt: TGTGCCAGCAGCTTAGACAGGCTATCTGGAAACACCATATATTTT; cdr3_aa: CASSLDRLSGNTIYF
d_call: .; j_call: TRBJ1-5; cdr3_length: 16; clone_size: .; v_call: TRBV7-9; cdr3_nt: TGTGCCAGCAGCTTACAGGGCTCGAGCCAAATATCTAGGCAGCATTTT; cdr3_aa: CASSLQGSSQISRQHF
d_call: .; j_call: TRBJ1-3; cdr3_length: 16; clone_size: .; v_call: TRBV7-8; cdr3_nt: TGTGCCAGCAGCCCACAGAGGTTCCACTCTGGAAACACCATATATTTT; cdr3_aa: CASSPQRFHSGNTIYF
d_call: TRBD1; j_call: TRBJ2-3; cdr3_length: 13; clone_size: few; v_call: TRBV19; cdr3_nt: TGTGCCAGTGGACAGGGGGGTCCAGATACGCAGTATTTT; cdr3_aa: CASGQGGPDTQYF
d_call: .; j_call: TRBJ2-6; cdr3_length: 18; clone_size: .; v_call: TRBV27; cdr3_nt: TGTGCCAGCAGTTCCGCGGGATCGGGGATTTTGGGGGCCAACGTCCTGACTTTC; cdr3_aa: CASSSAGSGILGANVLTF
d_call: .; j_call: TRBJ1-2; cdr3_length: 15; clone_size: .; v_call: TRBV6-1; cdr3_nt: TGTGCCAGCAGTTTACCTCAGGGACAATTAACTGGCTACACCTTC; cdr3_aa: CASSLPQGQLTGYTF
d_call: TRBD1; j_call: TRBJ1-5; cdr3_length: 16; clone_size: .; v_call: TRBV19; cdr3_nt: TGTGCCAGTAGATGGGGGACAGGGGATAGCAATCAGCCCCAGCATTTT; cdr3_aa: CASRWGTGDSNQPQHF
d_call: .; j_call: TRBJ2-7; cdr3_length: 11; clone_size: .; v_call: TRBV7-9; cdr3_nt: TGTGCCAGCAGCTTTTCCTACGAGCAGTACTTC; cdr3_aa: CASSFSYEQYF
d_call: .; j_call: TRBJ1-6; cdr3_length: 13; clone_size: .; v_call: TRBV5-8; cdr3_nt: TGTGCCAGCAGTCATGTCTATAATTCACCCCTCCACTTT; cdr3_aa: CASSHVYNSPLHF